This T cell receptor (beta chain) is drawn from a study of control samples from healthy donors and cancer patients. Germline CDR1 reads MNHNS; CDR2 reads SASEGT. The CDR3 loop spans 14 amino acids. Trimming left V 2 bases short and J 10 bases short, with 16 bases between. Assay: immunoSEQ multiplex PCR; the TCRdb copy retains only in-frame clones and omits some. The sample includes around 99,000 clones, less than 95% seen only once; the top ten take 4% to 5.5%. The sequence came from a human donor in good health. The donor label of this sample is uncertain. Input material: blood. The V and J genes are TRBV6-1 and TRBJ2-3; TRBD2 might be the D (6 bases). The CDR3 loop is CASSEQAGGGSQYF. The DNA for the CDR3 is TGTGCCAGCAGTGAACAGGCTGGGGGAGGTTCGCAGTATTTT.